This T cell receptor beta chain was captured in a study of long-term antiretroviral therapy in people with HIV. The V end lost 5 bases, the J end lost 0 bases, and 23 bases lay between the germline ends. The CDR3 totals 18 residues. Germline loops: CDR1 SGHVT, CDR2 SQSDAQ. This clone was found once. Sequencing used immunoSEQ v3.0 at survey level. Sequencing targeted 40,000-50,000 T-cell genomes per sample. Repertoires were generated with immunoSEQ multiplex PCR, while TCRdb's copy carries only in-frame clones and drops some. The sample lists tens of thousands of clones, roughly 84% occurring once. V gene TRBV7-4 combines with J gene TRBJ2-7; D not resolved. This specimen was unsorted PBMCs, taken approximately 4.8 years after starting antiretroviral therapy. The source of this sequence is a man aged 40-50 years with HIV. CDR3 residues: CASSVVFKGHHSSYEQYF. CDR3 sequence (DNA): TGTGCCAGCAGCGTCGTTTTTAAGGGCCACCATAGCTCCTACGAGCAGTACTTC.